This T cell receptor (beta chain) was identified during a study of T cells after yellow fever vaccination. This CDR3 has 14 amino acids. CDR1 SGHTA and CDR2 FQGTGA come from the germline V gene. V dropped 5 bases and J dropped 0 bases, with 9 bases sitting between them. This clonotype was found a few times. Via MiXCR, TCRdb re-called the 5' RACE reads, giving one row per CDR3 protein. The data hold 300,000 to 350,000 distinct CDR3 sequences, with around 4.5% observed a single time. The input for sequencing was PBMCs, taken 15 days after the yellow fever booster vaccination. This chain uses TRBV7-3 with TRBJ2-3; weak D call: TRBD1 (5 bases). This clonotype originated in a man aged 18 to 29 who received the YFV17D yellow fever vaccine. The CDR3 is CASSTTVSTDTQYF. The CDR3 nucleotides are TGTGCCAGCAGCACGACAGTTAGCACAGATACGCAGTATTTT.